This is a list of T cell receptor beta chains from one sample in a study of blood T cell repertoires in COVID-19. The assay was immunoSEQ multiplex PCR, and TCRdb's table has in-frame clones only and misses some. The table includes more than 200,000 clones, 84% detected once. The sample consisted of peripheral blood. These receptors came from a man between 45 and 60 years old with active or convalescent COVID-19. CDR3s include the opening cysteine and the closing phenylalanine or tryptophan. D genes are given only for firm matches. Size tells how often a clone was seen (once, few, many) or the class of an expanded clone, and some rows leave it out.

D gene,clone size,V gene,J gene,CDR3 DNA,CDR3 protein
-,-,TRBV29-1,TRBJ2-7,TGCAGCGTTGGGCAGCCGGAGGGGGAGCAGTACTTC,CSVGQPEGEQYF
-,-,TRBV10-3,TRBJ2-5,TGTGCCATCAGTGTCCGTCCGGAGACCCAGTACTTC,CAISVRPETQYF
TRBD1,-,TRBV5-1,TRBJ1-4,TGCGCCAGCAGCCTCCGGGACAGGGGGGGAGATGAAAAACTGTTTTTT,CASSLRDRGGDEKLFF
-,-,TRBV20-1,TRBJ2-7,TGCAGTGCTAGTCAGGGCGGGGGCCCAACCTACGAGCAGTACTTC,CSASQGGGPTYEQYF
TRBD2,once,TRBV9,TRBJ2-4,TGTGCCAGCAGCGTAGATCCCGCGGGGGGACCCAAAAACATTCAGTACTTC,CASSVDPAGGPKNIQYF
TRBD2,-,TRBV18,TRBJ2-5,TGTGCCAGCTCACCAGCGGGGGTCCAAGAGACCCAGTACTTC,CASSPAGVQETQYF
-,-,TRBV11-3,TRBJ2-2,TGTGCCAGCAGTCTGAACAGCCCCGGGGAGCTGTTTTTT,CASSLNSPGELFF
-,once,TRBV15,TRBJ1-2,TGTGCCACCAGCATTGACAGCTATGGCTACACCTTC,CATSIDSYGYTF
TRBD1,-,TRBV5-1,TRBJ1-1,TGCGCCAGCAGCCCCCGGACAGGGAAAGGCGCTGAAGCTTTCTTT,CASSPRTGKGAEAFF
-,few,TRBV2,TRBJ2-7,TGTGCCAGCAGCGGGGGTGAGCAGTACTTC,CASSGGEQYF
TRBD1,-,TRBV9,TRBJ1-6,TGTGCCAGCAGCGTGGACCAGGGGGCGGGATCACCCCTCCACTTT,CASSVDQGAGSPLHF
TRBD1,-,TRBV18,TRBJ2-1,TGTGCCAGCTCACCGGGGCAGGGGGCTAATGAGCAGTTCTTC,CASSPGQGANEQFF
TRBD1,-,TRBV29-1,TRBJ1-3,TGCGCGTCTCGTGGAGGGGGCGCTGGAAACACCATATATTTT,CASRGGGAGNTIYF
-,-,TRBV30,TRBJ2-7,TGTGCCTGGAGTTCGACAGCCTACGAGCAGTACTTC,CAWSSTAYEQYF
TRBD1,-,TRBV5-6,TRBJ2-2,TGTGCCAGCAGCTCTGGACAGGCCCAGAGCGGGGAGCTGTTTTTT,CASSSGQAQSGELFF
-,-,TRBV6-6,TRBJ1-4,TGTGCCAGCACAGGGAGGGGAACTGAAAAACTGTTTTTT,CASTGRGTEKLFF
TRBD2,once,TRBV5-4,TRBJ2-2,TGTGCCAGCAGCTTGGGGACTAGTCGGACCGGGGAGCTGTTTTTT,CASSLGTSRTGELFF
TRBD1,-,TRBV7-9,TRBJ2-5,TGTGCCAGCAGTTTGGGACAGGGTACGGAGACCCAGTACTTC,CASSLGQGTETQYF
TRBD1,few,TRBV30,TRBJ2-1,TGTGCCCGGACTGGACAGGGGGGGAATGAGCAGTTCTTC,CARTGQGGNEQFF
-,-,TRBV18,TRBJ2-7,TGTGCCAGCTCACCAGCGGAACCTTACGAGCAGTACTTC,CASSPAEPYEQYF
-,-,TRBV18,TRBJ1-6,TGTGCCAGCTCGGCCGGGACTCCGGCGGATAATTCACCCCTCCACTTT,CASSAGTPADNSPLHF
TRBD2,-,TRBV18,TRBJ2-2,TGTGCCAGCTCACGCGGGACTAGCGGGGCGAACACCGGGGAGCTGTTTTTT,CASSRGTSGANTGELFF
TRBD2,-,TRBV5-5,TRBJ2-3,TGTGCCAGCAGCTTGGGGCCTAGCGGGGACACAGATACGCAGTATTTT,CASSLGPSGDTDTQYF
-,-,TRBV20-1,TRBJ1-2,TGCAGTGCTAGAGGCGACTATGGCTACACCTTC,CSARGDYGYTF
TRBD1,-,TRBV2,TRBJ2-7,TGTGCCAGCTGTAAGGGACAGTCCTACGAGCAGTACTTC,CASCKGQSYEQYF
TRBD1,-,TRBV30,TRBJ1-2,TGTGCCTGGTCGAGGGACAGGACCAACTATGGCTACACCTTC,CAWSRDRTNYGYTF
TRBD2,-,TRBV10-3,TRBJ2-3,TGTGCCACTGAAGATGCCGGGACTAGCGGGGGGGCTACGACGCAGTATTTT,CATEDAGTSGGATTQYF
TRBD1,-,TRBV5-1,TRBJ1-2,TGCGCCAGCAGCACCCCCGTGGACAGGGGGCCCCGAGCTAACTATGGCTACACCTTC,CASSTPVDRGPRANYGYTF
-,few,TRBV20-1,TRBJ2-3,TGCAGTGCCCCGAGAGGAGATACGCAGTATTTT,CSAPRGDTQYF
TRBD2,-,TRBV7-9,TRBJ2-7,TGTGCCAGCAGCGTCACTAGCGGACCCTACGAGCAGTACTTC,CASSVTSGPYEQYF
TRBD1,-,TRBV19,TRBJ1-4,TGTGCCAGTAGTCCGGTACTAGGACAGGGGGATGAAAAACTGTTTTTT,CASSPVLGQGDEKLFF
TRBD1,once,TRBV19,TRBJ2-3,TGTGCCAGTAGTACCCCACGGACAGGGGACTCTAATTCCCCCACAGATACGCAGTATTTT,CASSTPRTGDSNSPTDTQYF
TRBD2,-,TRBV7-8,TRBJ2-1,TGTGCCAGCGGAAATCGGGGGGGGCAGAATGAGCAGTTCTTC,CASGNRGGQNEQFF
-,-,TRBV11-2,TRBJ2-3,TGTGCCAGCAGCTCCCGACCTTTCTCGGGGAGCACAGATACGCAGTATTTT,CASSSRPFSGSTDTQYF
-,-,TRBV5-6,TRBJ1-1,TGTGCCAGCAGCTTGGAGCTGGGGGGGGCTCGAACTGAAGCTTTCTTT,CASSLELGGARTEAFF
TRBD1,-,TRBV4-1,TRBJ2-1,TGCGCCAGCAGCCATACGGGACAGGGGAATGAGCAGTTCTTC,CASSHTGQGNEQFF
-,-,TRBV9,TRBJ2-5,TGTGCCAGCAGCTCCACCCGTGCCGGGGAGACCCAGTACTTC,CASSSTRAGETQYF